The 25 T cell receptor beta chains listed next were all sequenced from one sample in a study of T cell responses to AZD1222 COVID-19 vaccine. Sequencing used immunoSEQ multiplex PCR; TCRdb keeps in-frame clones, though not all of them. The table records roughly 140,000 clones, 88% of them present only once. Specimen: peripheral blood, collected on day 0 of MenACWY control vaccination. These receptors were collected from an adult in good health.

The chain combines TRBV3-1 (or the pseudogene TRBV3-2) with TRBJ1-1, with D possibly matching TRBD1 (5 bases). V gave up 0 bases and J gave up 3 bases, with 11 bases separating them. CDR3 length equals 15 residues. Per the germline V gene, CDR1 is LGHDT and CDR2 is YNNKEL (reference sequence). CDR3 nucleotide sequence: TGTGCCAGCAGCCAAGATCAGGGCTGGGACACTGAAGCTTTCTTT. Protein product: CASSQDQGWDTEAFF.

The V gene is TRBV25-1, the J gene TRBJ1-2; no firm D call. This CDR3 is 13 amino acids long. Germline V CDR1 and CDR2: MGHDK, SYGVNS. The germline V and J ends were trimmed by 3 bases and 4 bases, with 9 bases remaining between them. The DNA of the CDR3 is TGTGCCAGCAGTGATGGCAGTTCCTATGGCTACACCTTC. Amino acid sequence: CASSDGSSYGYTF.

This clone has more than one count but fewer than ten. The CDR3 DNA is TGTGCCACCAGTGATGGACAGGGAGTCAATCAGCCCCAGCATTTT. It codes for CATSDGQGVNQPQHF. The genes are TRBV24-1 and TRBJ1-5; 8 nucleotides agree with TRBD1. Germline loops: CDR1 KGHDR, CDR2 SFDVKD. The V gene end was trimmed by 3 bases and the J gene end by 3 bases; junction bases not matched to a gene: 3. CDR3 size: 15 residues.

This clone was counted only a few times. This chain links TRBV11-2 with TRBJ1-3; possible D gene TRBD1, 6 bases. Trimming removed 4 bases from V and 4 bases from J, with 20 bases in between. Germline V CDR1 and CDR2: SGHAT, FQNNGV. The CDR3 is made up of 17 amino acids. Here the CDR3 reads CASSSILRGARGNTIYF. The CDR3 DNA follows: TGTGCCAGCAGCTCGATCTTAAGGGGGGCGCGAGGAAACACCATATATTTT.

The CDR3 DNA follows: TGTGCCAGCAGCTTAGCGTACGCGACGTTCTTC. Encoded protein: CASSLAYATFF. The V and J genes are TRBV7-2 and TRBJ2-1; D is undetermined. Germline loops: CDR1 SGHTA, CDR2 FQGNSA. The CDR3 totals 11 residues. V lost 0 bases and J 15 bases, leaving 9 bases between the germline ends.

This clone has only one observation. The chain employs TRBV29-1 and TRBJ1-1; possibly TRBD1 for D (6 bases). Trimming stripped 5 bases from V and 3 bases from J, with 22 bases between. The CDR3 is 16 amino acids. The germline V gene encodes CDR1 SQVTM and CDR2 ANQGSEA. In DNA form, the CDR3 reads TGCAGCGTTTCGGGGGGGCGCTGGTGGATGGACACTGAAGCTTTCTTT. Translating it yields CSVSGGRWWMDTEAFF. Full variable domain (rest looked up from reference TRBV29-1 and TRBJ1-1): SAVISQKPSRDICQRGTSLTIQCQVDSQVTMMFWYRQQPGQSLTLIATANQGSEATYESGFVIDKFPISRPNLTFSTLTVSNMSPEDSSIYLCSVSGGRWWMDTEAFFGQGTRLTVV.

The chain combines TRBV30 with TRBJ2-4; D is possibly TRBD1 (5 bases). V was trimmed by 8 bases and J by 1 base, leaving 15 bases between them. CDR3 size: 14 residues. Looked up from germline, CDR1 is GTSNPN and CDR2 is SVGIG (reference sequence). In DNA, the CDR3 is TGTGCCCCCGATAGGGGTTCTGCCAAAAACATTCAGTACTTC. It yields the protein CAPDRGSAKNIQYF.

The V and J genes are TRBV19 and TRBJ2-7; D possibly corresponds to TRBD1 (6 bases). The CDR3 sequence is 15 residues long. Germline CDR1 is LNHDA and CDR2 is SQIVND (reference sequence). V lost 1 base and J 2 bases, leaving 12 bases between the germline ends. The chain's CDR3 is CASSIANRATYEQYF. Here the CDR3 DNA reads TGTGCCAGTAGTATAGCGAACAGGGCTACCTACGAGCAGTACTTC.

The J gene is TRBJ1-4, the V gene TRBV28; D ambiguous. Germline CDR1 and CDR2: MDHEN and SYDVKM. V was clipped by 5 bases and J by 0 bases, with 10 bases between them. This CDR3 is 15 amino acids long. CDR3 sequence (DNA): TGTGCCAGCAGTCCCGAAGCTACAACTAATGAAAAACTGTTTTTT. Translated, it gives CASSPEATTNEKLFF.

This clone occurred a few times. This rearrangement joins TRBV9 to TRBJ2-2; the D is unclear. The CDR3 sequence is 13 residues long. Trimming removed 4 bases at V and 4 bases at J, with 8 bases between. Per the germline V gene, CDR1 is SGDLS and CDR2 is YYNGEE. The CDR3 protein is CASSPRGTGELFF. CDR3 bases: TGTGCCAGCAGCCCGAGAGGCACCGGGGAGCTGTTTTTT.

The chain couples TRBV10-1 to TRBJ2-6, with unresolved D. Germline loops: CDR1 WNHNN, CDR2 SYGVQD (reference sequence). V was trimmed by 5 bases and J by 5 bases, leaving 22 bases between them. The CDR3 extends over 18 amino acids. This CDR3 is CASSMARRSQSRANVLTF. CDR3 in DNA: TGCGCCAGCAGTATGGCTCGAAGATCGCAAAGTCGGGCCAACGTCCTGACTTTC.

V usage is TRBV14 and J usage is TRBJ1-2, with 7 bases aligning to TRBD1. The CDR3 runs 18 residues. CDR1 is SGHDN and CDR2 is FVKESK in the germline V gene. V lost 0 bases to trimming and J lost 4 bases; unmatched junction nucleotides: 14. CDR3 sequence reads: CASSQDWQGVTGTYGYTF. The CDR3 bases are TGTGCCAGCAGCCAAGATTGGCAGGGGGTAACAGGGACCTATGGCTACACCTTC.

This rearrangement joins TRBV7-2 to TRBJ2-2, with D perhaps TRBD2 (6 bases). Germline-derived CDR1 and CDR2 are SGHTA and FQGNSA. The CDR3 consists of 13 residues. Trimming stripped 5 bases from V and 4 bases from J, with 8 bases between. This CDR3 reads CASSAGGTGELFF. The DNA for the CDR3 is TGTGCCAGCAGCGCCGGGGGCACCGGGGAGCTGTTTTTT.

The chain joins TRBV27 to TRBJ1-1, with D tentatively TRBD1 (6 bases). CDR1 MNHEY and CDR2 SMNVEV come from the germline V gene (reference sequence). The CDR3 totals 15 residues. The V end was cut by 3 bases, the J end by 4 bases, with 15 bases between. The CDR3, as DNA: TGTGCCAGCAGTTTGCTCCCACAGGGTCGCACTGAAGCTTTCTTT. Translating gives CASSLLPQGRTEAFF.

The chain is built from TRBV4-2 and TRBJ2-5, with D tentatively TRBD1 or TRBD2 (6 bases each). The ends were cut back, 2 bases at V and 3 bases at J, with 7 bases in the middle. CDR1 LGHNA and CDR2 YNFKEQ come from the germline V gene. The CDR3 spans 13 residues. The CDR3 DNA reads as TGTGCCAGCAGCCAAAGGGGGGAAGAGACCCAGTACTTC. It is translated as CASSQRGEETQYF.

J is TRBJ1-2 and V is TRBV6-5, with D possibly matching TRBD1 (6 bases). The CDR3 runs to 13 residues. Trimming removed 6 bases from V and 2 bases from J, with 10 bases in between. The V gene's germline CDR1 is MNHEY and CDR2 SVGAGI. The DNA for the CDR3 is TGTGCCAGCAGGAAGGACAGCAACTATGGCTACACCTTC. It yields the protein CASRKDSNYGYTF.

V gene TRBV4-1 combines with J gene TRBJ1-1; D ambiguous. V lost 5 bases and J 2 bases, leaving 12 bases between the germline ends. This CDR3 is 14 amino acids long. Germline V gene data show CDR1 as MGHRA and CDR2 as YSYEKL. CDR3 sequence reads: CASSSNQANTEAFF. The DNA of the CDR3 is TGCGCCAGCAGCAGTAACCAGGCCAACACTGAAGCTTTCTTT.

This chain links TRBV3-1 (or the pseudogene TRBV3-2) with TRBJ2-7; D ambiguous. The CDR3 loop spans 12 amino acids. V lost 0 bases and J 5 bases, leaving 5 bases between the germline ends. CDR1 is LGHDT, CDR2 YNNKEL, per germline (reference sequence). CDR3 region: CASSQDFHEQYF. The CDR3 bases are TGTGCCAGCAGCCAAGATTTTCACGAGCAGTACTTC.

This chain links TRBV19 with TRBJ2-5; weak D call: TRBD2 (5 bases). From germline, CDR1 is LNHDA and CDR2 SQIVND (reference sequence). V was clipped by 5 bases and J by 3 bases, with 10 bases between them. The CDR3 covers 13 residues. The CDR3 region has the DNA TGTGCCAGTAGTGCACAGCGGAAAGAGACCCAGTACTTC. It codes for CASSAQRKETQYF.

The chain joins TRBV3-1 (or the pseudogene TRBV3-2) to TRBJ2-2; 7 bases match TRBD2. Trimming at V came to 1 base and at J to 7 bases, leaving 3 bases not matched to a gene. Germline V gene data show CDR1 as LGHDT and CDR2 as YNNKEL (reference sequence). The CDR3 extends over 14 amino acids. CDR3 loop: CASSQAGGLGELFF. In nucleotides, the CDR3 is TGTGCCAGCAGCCAAGCGGGAGGACTCGGGGAGCTGTTTTTT.

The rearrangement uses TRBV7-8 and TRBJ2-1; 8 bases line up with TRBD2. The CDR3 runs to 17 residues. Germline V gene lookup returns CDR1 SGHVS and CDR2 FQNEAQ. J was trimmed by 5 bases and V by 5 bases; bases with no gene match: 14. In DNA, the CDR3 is TGTGCCAGCAGCCCAGTAGGGGCGGGGGGCTATGACAATGAGCAGTTCTTC. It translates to CASSPVGAGGYDNEQFF.

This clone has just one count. The CDR3 DNA sequence: TGTGCCAGCAGTTCCCCCGGGGGTAGGGCTAATCAGCCCCAGCATTTT. Translating it yields CASSSPGGRANQPQHF. The chain carries TRBV28 and TRBJ1-5; maybe TRBD1 (5 bases). The V gene lost 4 bases and the J gene lost 4 bases, with 17 bases spanning the gap. CDR1 MDHEN and CDR2 SYDVKM come from the germline V gene. CDR3 length equals 16 residues.

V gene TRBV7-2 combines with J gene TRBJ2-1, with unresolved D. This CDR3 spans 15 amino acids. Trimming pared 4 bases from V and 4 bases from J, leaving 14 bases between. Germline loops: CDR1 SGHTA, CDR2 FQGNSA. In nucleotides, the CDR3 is TGTGCCAGCAGCTACCTCGGGCATCAATACAATGAGCAGTTCTTC. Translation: CASSYLGHQYNEQFF.

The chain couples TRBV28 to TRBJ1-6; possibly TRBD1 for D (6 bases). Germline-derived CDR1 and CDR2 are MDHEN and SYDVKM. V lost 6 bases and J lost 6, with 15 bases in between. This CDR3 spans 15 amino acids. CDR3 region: CASSLPGGPNSPLHF. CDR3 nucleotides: TGTGCCAGCAGCCTCCCCGGGGGGCCTAATTCACCCCTCCACTTT.

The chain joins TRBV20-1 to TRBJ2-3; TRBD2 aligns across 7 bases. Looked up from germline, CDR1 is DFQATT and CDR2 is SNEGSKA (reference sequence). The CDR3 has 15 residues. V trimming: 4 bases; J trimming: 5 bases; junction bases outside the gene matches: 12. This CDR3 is CSAIESAGVLDTQYF. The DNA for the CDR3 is TGCAGTGCTATTGAGTCCGCGGGAGTACTAGATACGCAGTATTTT.